This entry lists 23 T cell receptor beta chains sequenced from one sample in a study of blood T cell repertoires in COVID-19 (dated by TCRdb to the early 2020s). Library prep was done by the immunoSEQ multiplex PCR assay. The immuneACCESS repertoire file appears here via TCRdb, limited to in-frame rearrangements. These files lack a portion of the clones; in checked studies, under half of the deficit traces to unresolved V genes, and the cause of the others is not known. The sample table holds around 70,000 clones, of which 80% were seen once. The leading ten clones occupy more than 9.5% of the sample. The sequencing input was peripheral blood. Every receptor here comes from a human donor in a cohort sampled during active COVID-19.

The J gene is TRBJ2-7, the V gene TRBV7-2, with 10 positions matching TRBD1. Trimming removed 5 bases from V and 3 bases from J; junction bases left unmatched: 7. The CDR3 length is 15 residues. Germline CDR1 and CDR2: SGHTA and FQGNSA. CDR3: CASSLRGQGFYEQYF. CDR3 DNA sequence: TGTGCCAGCAGCCTTAGGGGACAGGGGTTCTACGAGCAGTACTTC.

The chain is built from TRBV28 and TRBJ2-1; D perhaps matches TRBD2 (6 bases). Trimming left V 10 bases short and J 0 bases short, with 16 bases between. CDR1 MDHEN and CDR2 SYDVKM come from the germline V gene. The CDR3 contains 15 residues. The CDR3 DNA follows: TGTGCCACCTTCCTGGGGGGTAGCTCCTACAATGAGCAGTTCTTC. Translated, it gives CATFLGGSSYNEQFF.

This clone was found once. V and J are TRBV2 and TRBJ1-5, with D possibly TRBD1 on 6 matching bases. CDR1 and CDR2 (germline): SNHLY, FYNNEI. V was pared by 5 bases and J by 5 bases, with 10 bases between. The CDR3 extends over 13 amino acids. CDR3 bases: TGTGCCAGCAGTCGGACAGCAGATCAGCCCCAGCATTTT. It yields the protein CASSRTADQPQHF.

This clone was detected once. CDR3 in DNA: TGTGCCAGCAGCTTGAGGGGAGGGCCAACTAATGAAAAACTGTTTTTT. Its translation: CASSLRGGPTNEKLFF. The chain is built from TRBV3-1 (or the pseudogene TRBV3-2) and TRBJ1-4; a possible D gene is TRBD1 (5 bases). V shed 5 bases and J shed 0 bases, with 13 bases lying between them. Per the germline V gene, CDR1 is LGHDT and CDR2 is YNNKEL (reference sequence). The CDR3 extends over 16 amino acids.

This clone was detected ten times or more. This chain connects TRBV7-2 to TRBJ2-7, with TRBD1 identical over 8 bases. The germline gives CDR1 SGHTA, CDR2 FQGNSA. This CDR3 has 14 amino acids. The junction had 5 bases not matched to a gene; V was cut back by 5 bases and J by 2 bases. The CDR3 DNA is TGTGCCAGCAGCGTGGACAGGGTAACCTACGAGCAGTACTTC. Protein sequence: CASSVDRVTYEQYF.

A single count supports this clone. The chain employs TRBV7-8 and TRBJ1-1; 8 nucleotides align to TRBD1. CDR1 and CDR2 (germline): SGHVS, FQNEAQ. The V gene end was trimmed by 1 base and the J gene end by 1 base; junction bases not matched to a gene: 14. The CDR3 runs to 19 residues. The CDR3 here is CASSLGRQGALSPNTEAFF. CDR3 DNA: TGTGCCAGCAGCTTAGGGCGGCAGGGGGCCCTCTCACCGAACACTGAAGCTTTCTTT.

V is TRBV5-4 and J is TRBJ1-2; 7 bases map to TRBD1. CDR3 length equals 13 residues. Germline V CDR1 and CDR2: SGHNT, YYREEE (reference sequence). V gave up 4 bases and J gave up 9 bases; unmatched junction bases: 9. The CDR3 is CASSQGQTDRYTF. The CDR3 nucleotides read TGTGCCAGCAGCCAGGGACAGACTGATCGCTACACCTTC.

The genes are TRBV28 and TRBJ1-4, with unresolved D. The CDR3 length is 13 residues. The V gene's germline CDR1 is MDHEN and CDR2 SYDVKM. V was trimmed by 8 bases and J by 0 bases, leaving 7 bases between them. CDR3 residues: CASRRTTNEKLFF. DNA of the CDR3: TGTGCCAGCCGGCGGACAACTAATGAAAAACTGTTTTTT.

The CDR3 sequence is CATSARSGVAGSPLHF. CDR3 nucleotide sequence: TGTGCCACCAGCGCCCGATCAGGGGTGGCCGGTTCACCCCTCCACTTT. The chain recombines TRBV15 with TRBJ1-6, with D maybe TRBD1 (6 bases). The CDR3 length is 16 residues. V lost 5 bases and J 9 bases, leaving 20 bases between the germline ends. Germline V gene sequence: CDR1 LNHNV, CDR2 YYDKDF (reference sequence).

The chain links TRBV7-3 to TRBJ2-7; D call uncertain. Looked up from germline, CDR1 is SGHTA and CDR2 is FQGTGA. The V and J ends lost 5 bases and 6 bases respectively, with 14 bases between them. CDR3 size: 13 residues. Written as DNA, the CDR3 is TGTGCCAGCAGCCCGCTGCCCGGTTCCGAGCAGTACTTC. It codes for CASSPLPGSEQYF. Complete variable domain (other parts from reference TRBV7-3 and TRBJ2-7): GAGVSQTPSNKVTEKGKYVELRCDPISGHTALYWYRQSLGQGPEFLIYFQGTGAADDSGLPNDRFFAVRPEGSVSTLKIQRTERGDSAVYLCASSPLPGSEQYFGPGTRLTVT.

The chain joins TRBV5-1 to TRBJ1-1, with 8 bases aligning to TRBD1. Per germline, CDR1 SGHRS and CDR2 YFSETQ. The ends lost 4 bases at V and 5 bases at J; junction bases unmatched: 7. This CDR3 is 14 amino acids long. CDR3 loop: CASSPGGRGTEAFF. CDR3 in DNA: TGCGCCAGCAGCCCAGGGGGCCGTGGGACTGAAGCTTTCTTT.

This chain connects TRBV6-2 or TRBV6-3 to TRBJ1-1, with a tentative D call TRBD1 (5 bases). Germline V gene sequence: CDR1 MNHEY, CDR2 SVGEGT. The CDR3 sequence is 13 residues long. V shed 2 bases and J shed 3 bases, with 7 bases lying between them. The CDR3 nucleotides read TGTGCCAGCAGTTACGCAGGGTACACTGAAGCTTTCTTT. Amino acid sequence: CASSYAGYTEAFF.

The V and J genes are TRBV7-8 and TRBJ1-4; D ambiguous. The CDR3 runs 14 residues. V lost 5 bases to trimming and J lost 8 bases, with 15 bases between them. Germline-derived CDR1 and CDR2 are SGHVS and FQNEAQ. DNA of the CDR3: TGTGCCAGCAGCCCCAGTTCGTGGCAGGAAAAACTGTTTTTT. It encodes CASSPSSWQEKLFF.

V usage is TRBV5-1 and J usage is TRBJ2-7; TRBD1 matches at 9 bases. Germline trimming cut 3 bases from V and 5 bases from J; bases unmatched to any gene: 9. The length of the CDR3 is 15 residues. CDR1 is SGHRS, CDR2 YFSETQ, per germline. The CDR3 region is CASSSTLNRGHEQYF. In nucleotides, the CDR3 is TGCGCCAGCAGCTCCACCTTAAACAGGGGGCACGAGCAGTACTTC.

The rearrangement links TRBV7-2 to TRBJ1-3; 10 nucleotides match TRBD1. J was trimmed by 6 bases and V by 6 bases; bases with no gene match: 14. The CDR3 runs 17 residues. Germline V CDR1 and CDR2: SGHTA, FQGNSA. CDR3 in amino acids: CASRPRTGTGEANTIYF. CDR3 nucleotide sequence: TGTGCCAGCAGACCGCGTACCGGGACAGGGGAGGCAAACACCATATATTTT.

This sequence joins TRBV6-1 and TRBJ2-4, with 7 nucleotides matching TRBD1. CDR1 MNHNS and CDR2 SASEGT come from the germline V gene. V lost 3 bases to trimming and J lost 3 bases; unmatched junction nucleotides: 2. This CDR3 spans 14 amino acids. The CDR3 protein is CASSESGGKNIQYF. In DNA form, the CDR3 reads TGTGCCAGCAGTGAGTCAGGGGGCAAAAACATTCAGTACTTC.

The chain has TRBV27 and TRBJ1-5; 9 bases match TRBD1. The CDR3 runs 16 residues. Germline trimming cut 6 bases from V and 3 bases from J; bases unmatched to any gene: 9. CDR1 and CDR2 (germline): MNHEY, SMNVEV (reference sequence). The CDR3 bases are TGTGCCAGCAGAGCACAGGGGGCGCGGGACAATCAGCCCCAGCATTTT. It yields the protein CASRAQGARDNQPQHF.

This clone has a handful of counts. V and J are TRBV11-1 and TRBJ2-7; D perhaps matches TRBD1 (6 bases). In germline, CDR1 is SGHAT, CDR2 FQDESV (reference sequence). Trimming shortened V by 9 bases and J by 7 bases, and 13 bases separated the two germline ends. The CDR3 spans 11 residues. The CDR3 region is CASGQQAEQYF. The DNA for the CDR3 is TGTGCCAGTGGACAGCAGGCTGAGCAGTACTTC. Complete variable domain (other parts from reference TRBV11-1 and TRBJ2-7): EAEVAQSPRYKITEKSQAVAFWCDPISGHATLYWYRQILGQGPELLVQFQDESVVDDSQLPKDRFSAERLKGVDSTLKIQPAELGDSAMYLCASGQQAEQYFGPGTRLTVT.

The chain carries TRBV18 and TRBJ2-6, with D possibly being TRBD1 (5 bases). The CDR3 loop spans 16 amino acids. Trimming left V 0 bases short and J 12 bases short, with 18 bases between. Germline lookup yields CDR1 KGHSH and CDR2 LQKENI. Here the CDR3 reads CASSPPAGPRGFVLTF. The CDR3 DNA reads TGTGCCAGCTCACCACCGGCAGGGCCCCGAGGTTTCGTCCTGACTTTC.

V usage is TRBV6-5 and J usage is TRBJ2-2, with D perhaps matching TRBD2 (5 bases). In germline, CDR1 is MNHEY, CDR2 SVGAGI. The CDR3 consists of 14 residues. V lost 11 bases, J lost 2 bases, and 15 bases lay in between. The CDR3 DNA reads as TGTGCCGGCTCGAGGGAGCGAAACACCGGGGAGCTGTTTTTT. Residues: CAGSRERNTGELFF.

The chain links TRBV6-2 or TRBV6-3 to TRBJ1-2; 8 bases align to TRBD1. The CDR3 extends over 16 amino acids. After removal of 2 bases from V and 0 bases from J, the junction contained 5 bases not matched to a gene. Germline V gene sequence: CDR1 MNHEY, CDR2 SVGEGT. CDR3 DNA: TGTGCCAGCAGTTACGGGACAGGCGGATCTAACTATGGCTACACCTTC. The encoded protein is CASSYGTGGSNYGYTF.

The chain recombines TRBV7-2 with TRBJ2-7; D call uncertain. The CDR3 length is 11 residues. V lost 5 bases and J lost 6, with 8 bases in between. Germline lookup yields CDR1 SGHTA and CDR2 FQGNSA. The chain's CDR3 is CASSDKGEQYF. The CDR3 region has the DNA TGTGCCAGCAGCGACAAAGGCGAGCAGTACTTC. The whole variable domain, filled in from reference TRBV7-2 and TRBJ2-7, reads GAGVSQSPSNKVTEKGKDVELRCDPISGHTALYWYRQSLGQGLEFLIYFQGNSAPDKSGLPSDRFSAERTGGSVSTLTIQRTQQEDSAVYLCASSDKGEQYFGPGTRLTVT.

The rearrangement joins TRBV7-8 to TRBJ2-7, with 9 bases that match TRBD1. V shed 1 base and J 4 bases; nucleotides not matched to a gene: 5. This CDR3 is built from 15 residues. Germline V lookup: CDR1 SGHVS, CDR2 FQNEAQ. The CDR3 sequence is CASSLGQGGTYEQYF. CDR3 nucleotides: TGTGCCAGCAGCTTAGGACAGGGGGGAACGTACGAGCAGTACTTC.